This entry lists 14 T cell receptor beta chains sequenced from one sample in a study of monozygotic twins with cystic fibrosis. The assay was immunoSEQ multiplex PCR, and TCRdb's table has in-frame clones only and misses some. The sample holds around 14,000 clones, roughly 98% seen once. Input material: blood. These receptors originate from a girl aged 2 to 10 with cystic fibrosis.

V gene TRBV27 combines with J gene TRBJ2-7; D remains ambiguous. V was trimmed by 6 bases and J by 1 base, leaving 13 bases between them. There are 14 residues in the CDR3. CDR1 MNHEY and CDR2 SMNVEV come from the germline V gene (reference sequence). CDR3 nucleotides: TGTGCCAGCAGCCTAACCCGAATATCCTACGAGCAGTACTTC. Translated, it gives CASSLTRISYEQYF.

The V and J genes are TRBV29-1 and TRBJ2-5, with D perhaps matching TRBD1 (5 bases). The CDR3 loop spans 15 amino acids. The germline V and J ends were trimmed by 4 bases and 5 bases, with 20 bases remaining between them. Per the germline V gene, CDR1 is SQVTM and CDR2 is ANQGSEA. The CDR3 is CSVGRKQQAPETQYF. The CDR3 nucleotides are TGCAGCGTTGGTCGCAAACAACAGGCCCCGGAGACCCAGTACTTC.

The chain recombines TRBV5-1 with TRBJ2-3; 8 positions match TRBD2. This CDR3 contains 14 residues. V shed 4 bases, J shed 1 base, and the junction held 2 bases outside the gene matches. The germline V gene has CDR1 SGHRS and CDR2 YFSETQ. CDR3 coding DNA: TGCGCCAGCAGCCCCGGGGGGGGCACAGATACGCAGTATTTT. It specifies CASSPGGGTDTQYF.

The V and J genes are TRBV2 and TRBJ1-1, with D unresolved. Trimming stripped 3 bases from V and 10 bases from J, with 6 bases between. CDR1 and CDR2 (germline): SNHLY, FYNNEI. This CDR3 contains 10 residues. The CDR3 bases are TGTGCCAGCAGTGATCGGTTAGCTTTCTTT. Residues: CASSDRLAFF.

The V call is TRBV6-5, the J call TRBJ1-1; D remains ambiguous. The CDR3 is 13 amino acids. The germline V gene encodes CDR1 MNHEY and CDR2 SVGAGI. Deletions cut 8 bases from V and 5 bases from J, with 15 bases between. CDR3 nucleotide sequence: TGTGCCAGCCATATAGGGCTCGAGACTGAAGCTTTCTTT. Protein: CASHIGLETEAFF.

The chain has TRBV4-1 and TRBJ1-4; D unclear. V lost 0 bases, J lost 8 bases, and 16 bases lay in between. Germline V gene sequence: CDR1 MGHRA, CDR2 YSYEKL. This CDR3 is 16 amino acids long. The CDR3 loop reads CASSQDSRAAHEKLFF. CDR3 DNA: TGCGCCAGCAGCCAAGATTCAAGGGCTGCTCACGAAAAACTGTTTTTT.

A single count supports this clone. The V and J genes are TRBV4-1 and TRBJ1-2; no clear D. V gave up 0 bases and J gave up 8 bases, with 16 bases separating them. CDR1 and CDR2 from the germline V gene are MGHRA and YSYEKL. The length of the CDR3 is 15 residues. CDR3 residues: CASSQDPADERGYTF. CDR3 nucleotide sequence: TGCGCCAGCAGCCAAGATCCCGCGGACGAGCGAGGCTACACCTTC.

The V gene is TRBV6-5, the J gene TRBJ2-3; TRBD1 is a possible D gene (6 bases). The germline V gene has CDR1 MNHEY and CDR2 SVGAGI. Between the trimmed V and J ends, which lost 2 bases and 4 bases, there was a span of 13 bases. This CDR3 comprises 15 residues. CDR3 amino acids: CASSYGAGVADTQYF. CDR3 nucleotide sequence: TGTGCCAGCAGTTACGGGGCAGGGGTGGCAGATACGCAGTATTTT.

CDR3: CASSLPGRMPYF. The CDR3 nucleotides are TGTGCCAGTAGTCTCCCAGGACGGATGCCCTACTTC. The chain employs TRBV19 and TRBJ2-7; D uncertain. Trimming removed 5 bases at V and 13 bases at J, with 18 bases between. This CDR3 region has 12 residues. Germline V gene lookup returns CDR1 LNHDA and CDR2 SQIVND (reference sequence).

J is TRBJ2-2 and V is TRBV9; 7 bases align to TRBD2. The ends lost 5 bases at V and 10 bases at J; junction bases unmatched: 2. Germline values: CDR1 SGDLS, CDR2 YYNGEE. There are 11 residues in the CDR3. CDR3 sequence reads: CASRGGEELFF. DNA for the CDR3: TGTGCCAGCAGGGGAGGGGAGGAGCTGTTTTTT.

J is TRBJ2-2 and V is TRBV4-1; D remains ambiguous. Trimming cost V 2 bases and J 6 bases, with 10 bases left between them. In germline, CDR1 is MGHRA, CDR2 YSYEKL. The CDR3 runs to 14 residues. The CDR3 reads CASSQRAAAGELFF. The CDR3 region has the DNA TGCGCCAGCAGCCAAAGGGCGGCGGCCGGGGAGCTGTTTTTT.

V and J are TRBV5-1 and TRBJ1-2; 12 bases align to TRBD1. The germline CDR1 and CDR2 sequences are SGHRS and YFSETQ. The junction had 5 bases not matched to a gene; V was cut back by 1 base and J by 7 bases. This CDR3 contains 15 residues. CDR3 amino acids: CASSLRGQGATGYTF. The CDR3, as DNA: TGCGCCAGCAGCTTGAGGGGACAGGGGGCAACTGGCTACACCTTC. The variable domain in full, completed from reference TRBV5-1 and TRBJ1-2, reads KAGVTQTPRYLIKTRGQQVTLSCSPISGHRSVSWYQQTPGQGLQFLFEYFSETQRNKGNFPGRFSGRQFSNSRSEMNVSTLELGDSALYLCASSLRGQGATGYTFGSGTRLTVV.

The chain employs TRBV29-1 and TRBJ1-1; 9 nucleotides agree with TRBD1. V shed 6 bases, J shed 4 bases, and the junction held 9 bases outside the gene matches. The CDR3 has 14 amino acids. CDR1 is SQVTM and CDR2 is ANQGSEA in the germline V gene. The CDR3 spells CSVGPGQGATEAFF. DNA of the CDR3: TGCAGCGTGGGACCGGGACAGGGAGCCACTGAAGCTTTCTTT. The entire variable domain, with the rest obtained from reference TRBV29-1 and TRBJ1-1, is as follows: SAVISQKPSRDICQRGTSLTIQCQVDSQVTMMFWYRQQPGQSLTLIATANQGSEATYESGFVIDKFPISRPNLTFSTLTVSNMSPEDSSIYLCSVGPGQGATEAFFGQGTRLTVV.

This sequence joins TRBV25-1 and TRBJ2-7; D perhaps matches TRBD1 (5 bases). The CDR3 sequence is 12 residues long. The V end lost 3 bases, the J end lost 6 bases, and 9 bases lay between the germline ends. Per the germline V gene, CDR1 is MGHDK and CDR2 is SYGVNS. The CDR3 nucleotides are TGTGCCAGCAGTGACAGGGCCGGCGAGCAGTACTTC. It yields the protein CASSDRAGEQYF.